The clone carrying this T cell receptor (beta chain) was observed a single time. The antigen remains unidentified. As for time point: cycle 4 day 1 (C4D1), after five to seven weeks of nivolumab. Each of the patients experienced relapse following autologous stem cell transplantation, and their brentuximab vedotin exposure differed. Generated by immunoSEQ multiplex PCR, the TCRdb table keeps only in-frame clones and is missing some. Among 50,000 or so clones listed, nearly 90% were seen once. This entry comes from a study of PD-1 blockade in classical Hodgkin lymphoma. Study summary: Every 2 weeks, patients got 3 mg/kg intravenous nivolumab.

Regarding the study as a whole: Patients who initiated nivolumab within 1 year of ASCT were excluded. By cycle point C4D1, TCR diversity had risen significantly in CD4+ cells (but not CD8+ cells). Lower baseline TCR diversity was reported for newly diagnosed patients than for healthy donors.

This TCR was recovered from a human donor with classical Hodgkin lymphoma. The source material was peripheral blood mononuclear cells (PBMCs), sampled before the fourth cycle of nivolumab.

CDR3 nucleotides: TGTGCCACCGCCCATACAGGGGGTTATGACGAGCAGTACTTC. Amino acid sequence: CATAHTGGYDEQYF. V is TRBV15 and J is TRBJ2-7; 8 positions agree with TRBD1. Germline V gene lookup returns CDR1 LNHNV and CDR2 YYDKDF (reference sequence). V lost 8 bases and J lost 5; bases outside the gene matches: 11. The CDR3 is 14 amino acids.